This T cell receptor (beta chain) comes out of a study of blood T cell repertoires in COVID-19. Whole-study context: Donors in the United States, Italy and Spain gave samples during acute or convalescent COVID-19. The cDNA or gDNA used as material had been derived from T cells, B-cell-depleted T cells, or PBMCs.

The CDR3 covers 15 residues. The V end was cut by 6 bases, the J end by 3 bases, with 18 bases between. Germline V gene lookup returns CDR1 SNHLY and CDR2 FYNNEI. Per the original data handling: How many nucleated cells were present was estimated from reference gene primer amplification. Generated by immunoSEQ multiplex PCR, the TCRdb table keeps only in-frame clones and is missing some. V, J and clone size are those of that table, while D and trimming were read from the DNA. The sample gives 65,000 to 90,000 clones, over 65% of which show up once; under 4.5% is in the top ten. The V and J genes are TRBV2 and TRBJ2-7; D may be TRBD1 (6 bases). This sequence was found in a woman aged 55-69 years with acute or convalescent COVID-19. The sequenced sample consisted of peripheral blood. The CDR3 protein is CASRGTQGRYYEQYF. The CDR3 bases are TGTGCCAGCAGAGGGACACAGGGACGTTACTACGAGCAGTACTTC.